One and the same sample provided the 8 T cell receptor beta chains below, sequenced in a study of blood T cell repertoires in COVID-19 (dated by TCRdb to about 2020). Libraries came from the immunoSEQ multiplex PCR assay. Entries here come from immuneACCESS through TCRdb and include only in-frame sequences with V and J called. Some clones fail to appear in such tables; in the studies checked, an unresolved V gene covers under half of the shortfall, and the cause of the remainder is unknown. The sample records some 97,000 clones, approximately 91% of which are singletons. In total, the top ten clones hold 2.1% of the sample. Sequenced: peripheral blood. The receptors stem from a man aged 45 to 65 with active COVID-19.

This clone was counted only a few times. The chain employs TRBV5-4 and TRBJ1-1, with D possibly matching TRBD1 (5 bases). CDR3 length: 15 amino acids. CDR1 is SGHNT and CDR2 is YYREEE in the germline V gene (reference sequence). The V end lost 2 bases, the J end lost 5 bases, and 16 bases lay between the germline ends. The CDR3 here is CASSFNGGGRTEAFF. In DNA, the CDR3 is TGTGCCAGCAGCTTTAACGGGGGTGGTAGAACTGAAGCTTTCTTT.

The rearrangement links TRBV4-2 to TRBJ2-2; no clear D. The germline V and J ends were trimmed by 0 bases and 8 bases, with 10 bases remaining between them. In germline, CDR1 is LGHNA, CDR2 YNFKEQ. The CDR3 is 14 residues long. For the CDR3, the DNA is TGTGCCAGCAGCCAAGATTGGAGCTCAGGGGAGCTGTTTTTT. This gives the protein CASSQDWSSGELFF.

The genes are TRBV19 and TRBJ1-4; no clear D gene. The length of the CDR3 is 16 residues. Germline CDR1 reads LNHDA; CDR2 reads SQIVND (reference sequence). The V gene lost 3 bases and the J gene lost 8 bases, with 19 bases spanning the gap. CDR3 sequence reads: CASSMMGSGDQEKLFF. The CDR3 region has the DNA TGTGCCAGTAGTATGATGGGGAGCGGGGATCAGGAAAAACTGTTTTTT.

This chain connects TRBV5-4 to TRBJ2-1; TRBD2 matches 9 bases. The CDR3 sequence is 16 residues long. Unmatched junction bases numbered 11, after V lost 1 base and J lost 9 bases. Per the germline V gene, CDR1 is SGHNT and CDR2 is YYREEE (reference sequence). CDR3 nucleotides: TGTGCCAGCAGCTTGTCCGGCGGGGGGGTCCTTGGTGAGCAGTTCTTC. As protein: CASSLSGGGVLGEQFF.

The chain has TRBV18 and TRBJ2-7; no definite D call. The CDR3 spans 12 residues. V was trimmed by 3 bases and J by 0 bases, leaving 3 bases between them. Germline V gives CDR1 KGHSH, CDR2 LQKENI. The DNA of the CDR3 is TGTGCCAGCTCACCTAGCTCCTACGAGCAGTACGTC. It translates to CASSPSSYEQYV.

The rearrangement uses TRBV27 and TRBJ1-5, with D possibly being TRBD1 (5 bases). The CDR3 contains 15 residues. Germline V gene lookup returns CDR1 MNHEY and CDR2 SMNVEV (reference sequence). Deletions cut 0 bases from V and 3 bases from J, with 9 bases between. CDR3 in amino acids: CASSLSSRVNQPQHF. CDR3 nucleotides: TGTGCCAGCAGTTTATCAAGCAGGGTCAATCAGCCCCAGCATTTT.

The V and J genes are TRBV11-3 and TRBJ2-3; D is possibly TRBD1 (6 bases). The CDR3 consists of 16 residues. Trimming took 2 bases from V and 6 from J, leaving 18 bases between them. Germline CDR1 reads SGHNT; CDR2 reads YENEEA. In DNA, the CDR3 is TGTGCCAGCAGCTTATATCCTCTAGCCCAGGGGGATACGCAGTATTTT. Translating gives CASSLYPLAQGDTQYF. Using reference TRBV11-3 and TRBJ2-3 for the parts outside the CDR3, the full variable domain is EAGVVQSPRYKIIEKKQPVAFWCNPISGHNTLYWYLQNLGQGPELLIRYENEEAVDDSQLPKDRFSAERLKGVDSTLKIQPAELGDSAVYLCASSLYPLAQGDTQYFGPGTRLTVL.

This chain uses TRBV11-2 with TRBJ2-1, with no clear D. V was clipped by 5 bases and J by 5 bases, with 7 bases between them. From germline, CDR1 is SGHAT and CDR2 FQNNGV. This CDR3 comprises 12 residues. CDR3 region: CASSHTNNEQFF. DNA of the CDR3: TGTGCCAGCAGCCATACAAACAATGAGCAGTTCTTC.